These 26 T cell receptor beta chains were all obtained from the same sample, sequenced in a study of shared clonotypes between healthy human individuals. Terminally differentiated effector memory CD45RA+ cells were excluded by CCR7 positive selection of CD45RO-negative cells. TCRdb keeps only in-frame clones here, not all; method: immunoSEQ multiplex PCR. The sample records roughly 1,800,000 clones, about 95% being singletons. The source material was naive CD8+ T cells sorted from blood. These receptors originate from a man younger than 35 in good health.

This chain uses TRBV7-6 with TRBJ2-7; tentatively, D is TRBD1 or TRBD2 (6 bases each). The CDR3 has 16 amino acids. Per the germline V gene, CDR1 is SGHVS and CDR2 is FNYEAQ. V dropped 1 base and J dropped 1 base, with 14 bases sitting between them. The CDR3 here is CASSLVAGGRSYEQYF. The CDR3 DNA is TGTGCCAGCAGCTTAGTAGCCGGGGGCCGTTCCTACGAGCAGTACTTC.

The genes are TRBV7-2 and TRBJ1-1, with D perhaps matching TRBD1 (5 bases). This CDR3 spans 15 amino acids. Trimming left V 5 bases short and J 5 bases short, with 18 bases between. The germline V gene has CDR1 SGHTA and CDR2 FQGNSA. The CDR3 bases are TGTGCCAGCAGCCAAGGGTTCTATGGGGGTACTGAAGCTTTCTTT. Encoded protein: CASSQGFYGGTEAFF.

This chain's CDR3 is CASSIDLRANQPQHF. The CDR3 bases are TGTGCCAGTAGTATAGACCTCCGGGCAAATCAGCCCCAGCATTTT. J is TRBJ1-5 and V is TRBV19; D is undetermined. The CDR3 totals 15 residues. V lost 0 bases, J lost 4 bases, and 10 bases lay in between. The germline gives CDR1 LNHDA, CDR2 SQIVND (reference sequence).

A word on this clone: Other DNA sequences in the same sample also yield this CDR3. The J gene is TRBJ2-6, the V gene TRBV7-9, with D perhaps matching TRBD2 (5 bases). V lost 2 bases to trimming and J lost 2 bases, with 7 bases between them. In germline, CDR1 is SEHNR, CDR2 FQNEAQ (reference sequence). This CDR3 comprises 15 residues. The CDR3 DNA sequence: TGTGCCAGCAGCTTAACCGGGGCTGGGGCCAACGTCCTGACTTTC. It yields the protein CASSLTGAGANVLTF.

V gene TRBV19 combines with J gene TRBJ1-2; 7 positions match TRBD1. Losses at the gene ends were 5 bases for V and 2 bases for J; bases not matched to a gene: 8. There are 15 residues in the CDR3. Germline lookup yields CDR1 LNHDA and CDR2 SQIVND (reference sequence). In nucleotides, the CDR3 is TGTGCCAGTAGTCTACGGACAGGAAACAACTATGGCTACACCTTC. It specifies CASSLRTGNNYGYTF.

This clone was detected only once. CDR3 sequence (DNA): TGTGCCAGCAGCCGTTTCATAGCGGGGGCGGACGAGCAGTACTTC. Its translation: CASSRFIAGADEQYF. This sequence joins TRBV7-9 and TRBJ2-7; TRBD2 agrees at 9 bases. Losses at the gene ends were 5 bases for V and 5 bases for J; bases not matched to a gene: 10. Germline V lookup: CDR1 SEHNR, CDR2 FQNEAQ (reference sequence). The CDR3 spans 15 residues.

The chain has TRBV15 and TRBJ2-1; 8 nucleotides align to TRBD2. The CDR3 has 15 residues. The V gene's germline CDR1 is LNHNV and CDR2 YYDKDF (reference sequence). Trimming cost V 9 bases and J 7 bases; bases outside gene matches: 14. CDR3 loop: CATASSGGPQNEQFF. The CDR3 DNA is TGTGCCACGGCCAGCTCGGGAGGGCCCCAGAATGAGCAGTTCTTC.

V and J are TRBV9 and TRBJ1-5; D ambiguous. Germline loops: CDR1 SGDLS, CDR2 YYNGEE. CDR3 size: 15 residues. Trimming cost V 0 bases and J 4 bases, with 11 bases left between them. The CDR3 protein is CASSVGTGYNQPQHF. The DNA for the CDR3 is TGTGCCAGCAGCGTAGGTACGGGATATAATCAGCCCCAGCATTTT.

This clone was observed a single time. The gene calls are TRBV21-1 and TRBJ1-1; no check of the table's D call, TRBD1, against the DNA was made. TRBV21-1 is designated a pseudogene. CDR3 length: 17 residues. The CDR3 sequence: CASSETGTGHENTEAFF. For the CDR3, the DNA is TGTGCCAGCAGCGAAACCGGGACAGGGCACGAGAACACTGAAGCTTTCTTT.

The chain recombines TRBV4-3 with TRBJ2-7, with 9 nucleotides matching TRBD2. Germline values: CDR1 LGHNA, CDR2 YSLEER. The CDR3 extends over 17 amino acids. With 0 bases clipped from V and 5 bases from J, the junction kept 11 bases outside the gene matches. The CDR3 nucleotides read TGCGCCAGCAGCCAAGAGTTCGGGCGGGAGGGCCCCCACGAGCAGTACTTC. Translation: CASSQEFGREGPHEQYF.

This chain uses TRBV7-9 with TRBJ2-1, with no clear D. CDR1 is SEHNR, CDR2 FQNEAQ, per germline (reference sequence). The V end was cut by 5 bases, the J end by 6 bases, with 14 bases between. The CDR3 covers 14 residues. The CDR3 loop reads CASSRESRSNEQFF. CDR3 sequence (DNA): TGTGCCAGCAGCCGAGAGAGCCGTTCCAATGAGCAGTTCTTC.

J is TRBJ1-3 and V is TRBV7-6, with 10 bases identical to TRBD1. CDR3 size: 16 residues. Germline V lookup: CDR1 SGHVS, CDR2 FNYEAQ. The V segment lost 4 bases and the J segment 2 bases; nucleotides outside the gene matches: 5. Written as DNA, the CDR3 is TGTGCCAGCAGCTCAAGACAGGGGGCCGCTGGAAACACCATATATTTT. Translated, it gives CASSSRQGAAGNTIYF.

The chain recombines TRBV4-2 with TRBJ2-1; 16 nucleotides agree with TRBD2. This CDR3 is 18 amino acids long. With V trimmed by 1 base and J by 5 bases, 5 bases remained unmatched. Per the germline V gene, CDR1 is LGHNA and CDR2 is YNFKEQ. CDR3 region: CASSQVPGTSGGDNEQFF. The DNA of the CDR3 is TGTGCCAGCAGCCAAGTCCCGGGGACTAGCGGGGGGGACAATGAGCAGTTCTTC.

A single count supports this clone. The rearrangement uses TRBV19 and TRBJ2-7; possible D gene TRBD2, 5 bases. Germline loops: CDR1 LNHDA, CDR2 SQIVND (reference sequence). V lost 0 bases and J lost 6, with 9 bases in between. The CDR3 contains 13 residues. The CDR3 is CASSIDGVLEQYF. For the CDR3, the DNA is TGTGCCAGTAGTATAGACGGGGTTCTCGAGCAGTACTTC.

The gene calls are TRBV6-5 and TRBJ2-3; 9 bases align to TRBD1. Trimming cost V 2 bases and J 4 bases; bases outside gene matches: 4. The CDR3 runs 15 residues. Germline V gives CDR1 MNHEY, CDR2 SVGAGI. Written as DNA, the CDR3 is TGTGCCAGCAGTTACAGAGGACAGGGGTCAGATACGCAGTATTTT. Its protein product is CASSYRGQGSDTQYF.

This chain uses TRBV6-5 with TRBJ1-2, with D possibly matching TRBD1 (5 bases). Germline loops: CDR1 MNHEY, CDR2 SVGAGI. The CDR3 is 13 amino acids. V was clipped by 2 bases and J by 8 bases, with 12 bases between them. For the CDR3, the DNA is TGTGCCAGCAGTTACAGGCAGGGAGAAGGCTACACCTTC. Translated: CASSYRQGEGYTF.

This clone has only one observation. The chain uses TRBV5-1 and TRBJ2-2; D might be TRBD1 or TRBD2, each matching 5 bases. V lost 1 base, J lost 4 bases, and 17 bases lay in between. Germline V gene sequence: CDR1 SGHRS, CDR2 YFSETQ. The CDR3 totals 17 residues. The chain's CDR3 is CASSLISMGTITGELFF. The CDR3 region has the DNA TGCGCCAGCAGCTTGATTAGTATGGGGACGATCACCGGGGAGCTGTTTTTT.

The chain joins TRBV7-8 to TRBJ2-2, with TRBD1 matching over 10 bases. V dropped 11 bases and J dropped 8; count of bases not matched to a gene: 11. The CDR3 spans 14 residues. Germline CDR1 SGHVS, CDR2 FQNEAQ. The CDR3 reads CASLGQGPPGELFF. The DNA for the CDR3 is TGTGCCTCCTTGGGACAGGGGCCCCCGGGGGAGCTGTTTTTT.

In its sample, this clone was seen once. The V call is TRBV27, the J call TRBJ2-1; the D is unclear. Germline loops: CDR1 MNHEY, CDR2 SMNVEV (reference sequence). V lost 0 bases and J 2 bases, leaving 8 bases between the germline ends. This CDR3 comprises 15 residues. In DNA, the CDR3 is TGTGCCAGCAGTTTATCAACTAAACCCTACAATGAGCAGTTCTTC. The encoded protein is CASSLSTKPYNEQFF.

V usage is TRBV2 and J usage is TRBJ2-7; no reliable D call. Trimming left V 2 bases short and J 7 bases short, with 15 bases between. Germline assignment: CDR1 SNHLY and CDR2 FYNNEI. This CDR3 spans 14 amino acids. CDR3 bases: TGTGCCAGCAGTGAACTGTTGGCCCAGCAGGAGCAGTACTTC. It specifies CASSELLAQQEQYF.

The V gene is TRBV14, the J gene TRBJ2-5; D is ambiguous. The CDR3 has 10 amino acids. The germline V gene has CDR1 SGHDN and CDR2 FVKESK. V was pared by 0 bases and J by 7 bases, with 0 bases between. CDR3: CASSQETQYF. CDR3 nucleotide sequence: TGTGCCAGCAGCCAAGAGACCCAGTACTTC.

This chain joins TRBV5-8 and TRBJ2-1, with D unclear. Germline lookup yields CDR1 SGHTS and CDR2 YDEGEE. V gave up 6 bases and J gave up 13 bases, with 11 bases separating them. The CDR3 is 10 amino acids. The CDR3 region has the DNA TGTGCCAGCAACCCTGGGATTCAGTTCTTC. It encodes CASNPGIQFF.

The rearrangement uses TRBV11-2 and TRBJ2-1; possible D gene TRBD2, 6 bases. Germline values: CDR1 SGHAT, CDR2 FQNNGV. The CDR3 runs 17 residues. Trimming left V 5 bases short and J 0 bases short, with 17 bases between. CDR3 in amino acids: CASSATGTAYSYNEQFF. The CDR3 DNA sequence: TGTGCCAGCAGCGCAACCGGGACTGCATACTCCTACAATGAGCAGTTCTTC.

The chain employs TRBV7-8 and TRBJ1-5, with a weak D call TRBD1 (5 bases). The germline V and J ends were trimmed by 1 base and 5 bases, with 18 bases remaining between them. This CDR3 contains 17 residues. CDR1 is SGHVS and CDR2 is FQNEAQ in the germline V gene. CDR3 sequence reads: CASSLVGIRDRDQPQHF. The CDR3 DNA reads TGTGCCAGCAGCTTAGTAGGAATCAGGGATAGGGATCAGCCCCAGCATTTT. The whole variable domain, remainder taken from reference TRBV7-8 and TRBJ1-5, is GAGVSQSPRYKVAKRGQDVALRCDPISGHVSLFWYQQALGQGPEFLTYFQNEAQLDKSGLPSDRFFAERPEGSVSTLKIQRTQQEDSAVYLCASSLVGIRDRDQPQHFGDGTRLSIL.

This clone was picked up one time. The junction shows a germline mismatch at one end, possibly a read error. The chain has TRBV7-7 and TRBJ2-5; D remains ambiguous. The CDR3 runs 13 residues. CDR1 and CDR2 from the germline V gene are SSHAT and FNYEAQ (reference sequence). The CDR3 coding sequence is TGTGCTAGCAGCTTATTTGGGGAAGAGACCCAGTACTTC. Translation: CASSLFGEETQYF. The variable domain in full, completed from reference TRBV7-7 and TRBJ2-5, reads GAGVSQSPRYKVTKRGQDVTLRCDPISSHATLYWYQQALGQGPEFLTYFNYEAQPDKSGLPSDRFSAERPEGSISTLTIQRTEQRDSAMYRCASSLFGEETQYFGPGTRLLVL.

This clone was seen a single time. The J gene is TRBJ2-5, the V gene TRBV7-8; possible D gene TRBD1, 5 bases. Germline assignment: CDR1 SGHVS and CDR2 FQNEAQ. This CDR3 comprises 14 residues. V was pared by 5 bases and J by 0 bases, with 10 bases between. The CDR3 sequence is CASSPPTDQETQYF. CDR3 bases: TGTGCCAGCAGCCCACCGACAGACCAAGAGACCCAGTACTTC.